This T cell receptor (beta chain) derives from a study of blood T cells in healthy people across ages (dated by TCRdb to 2014 to 2015). Study-wide context: In model experiments, template switching captured about one uniquely barcoded TCR beta cDNA molecule for every two T cells. Age-related changes in TCR beta repertoire diversity were measured in the study by deep sequencing normalized with unique cDNA molecular identifiers. The donors were divided into four age groups: young (average around 16 years), middle-aged (about 40), aged (approximately 62) and long-lived (more than 75). Donors of different ages were randomly distributed across sequencing lanes to avoid experimental bias. For two donors (one aged 18 to 30 and one aged 80 or older), the study analyzed two additional independent replicas of 1 million unique cDNA reads from the same blood draw.

The library came from 5' RACE. Sequencing took place on an Illumina HiSeq 2500. The second PCR ran for roughly 7 to 12 cycles and used a J-beta primer mix along with a sample-barcoded 5' primer. Each TCR beta cDNA molecule received a unique molecular identifier from a template-switch 5' adaptor carrying 12 random nucleotides. Each sample yielded at least 2.5 million CDR3-containing paired-end reads. First-strand cDNA synthesis was performed from all RNA using the Mint cDNA synthesis kit, with priming by a TRBC-specific oligonucleotide. Following uracil-DNA glycosylase treatment, all cDNA underwent a first 18-cycle PCR with the universal primers M1SS and BC2_uni_R. As for the original processing: For normalization, 1 million high-quality reads were randomly selected from each sample, with every read carrying a distinct molecular identifier. Instead of being binned into consensus sequences, reads that shared molecular identifiers were thrown out. CDR3 identification, clonotype clustering and error correction used MiTCR with a Q25 quality threshold and the strictest error-elimination algorithm. A nonparametric unseen species model using Euler transformation provided a lower-bound estimate of total TCR beta diversity. TCRdb trimmed the raw reads at Q25, called clones with MiXCR and kept productive beta chains. Rows merge per CDR3 protein into single entries with the most common DNA and genes. The V and J calls shown here were made by TCRdb, not taken from the authors' results. The sample table records around 780,000 distinct CDR3 sequences; roughly three fifths of these occur just once. The top ten hold around a quarter of the sample.

From cysteine to phenylalanine, the CDR3 is 16 amino acids long. Kept here is only the CDR3 DNA, which spans 48 bases and is read in frame from base 1. CDR1 MNHEY and CDR2 SMNVEV were looked up in the germline V gene (reference sequence). V is trimmed back by 5 bases and J by 6 bases, and the junction contains 5 bases that no gene match accounts for. Regarding this clonotype: The antigen it recognizes is unknown. No clone much larger than this one lies a single base away; base qualities are absent.

Broader findings and caveats from the paper: The percentage of naive T cells measured by flow cytometry correlated strongly with observed TCR beta diversity. As age increased, observed TCR beta diversity per million T cells dropped in a roughly linear way, and a significant reduction was already evident by age around 41. Total diversity estimates from one million sequenced T cells were considered lower bounds and underestimates. Because profiling used bulk unsorted PBMCs, naive and antigen-experienced compartments could not be compared conclusively. Compared with the aged group, the long-lived group had more naive CD4+ T cells, fewer expanded clones and increased TCR diversity, suggesting age selection. Because donor CMV infection status was unknown, age-related changes in expanded clonotypes were potentially confounded.

The 40 or so donors, aged 6 to 90 years, were systemically healthy Caucasian individuals from Russia. Each donor gave about 9.7 milliliters of peripheral blood, drawn into EDTA-treated Vacutainer tubes. Ficoll-Paque density-gradient centrifugation was used to isolate PBMCs, with at least 7 million per sample. Total RNA was extracted from PBMCs with Trizol reagent, with at least 6 micrograms obtained per sample. The percentages of naive CD45RAhigh/CD27high T cells were determined by flow cytometry on a PBMC aliquot from every donor. Specimen: blood. This sequence uses TRBV27 and TRBJ2-3; 16 of the junction bases match TRBD2. The sequence was obtained from a man aged 35-49 years in good health. The nucleotide sequence reads as follows: TGTGCCAGCAGTAGGGGACTAGCGGGAGGGGAGGATACGCAGTATTTT. This encodes CASSRGLAGGEDTQYF.